These T cell receptor beta chains were read from a single sample in a study of PD-1 blockade in classical Hodgkin lymphoma. The protocol was immunoSEQ multiplex PCR, while the TCRdb copy is restricted to in-frame clones and leaves out a portion. The table shows 50,000 or so clones, with just under 75% occurring only once. The sample here was peripheral blood mononuclear cells (PBMCs), taken before the second cycle of nivolumab. These receptors were collected from a human donor with classical Hodgkin lymphoma. The CDR3 runs from the conserved cysteine through the conserved F or W. The D gene is left open where the match is weak.

d_gene	v_gene	j_gene	CDR3aa	CDR3nt
NA	TRBV25-1	TRBJ2-2	CASSGTQSTGELFF	TGTGCCAGCAGTGGAACCCAGAGTACCGGGGAGCTGTTTTTT
NA	TRBV5-6	TRBJ2-7	CASSPDRRFYEQYF	TGTGCCAGCAGCCCCGACAGGAGGTTTTACGAGCAGTACTTC
NA	TRBV6-5	TRBJ1-1	CASSRWDSSNTEAFF	TGTGCCAGCAGTCGTTGGGACTCTTCGAACACTGAAGCTTTCTTT
NA	TRBV28	TRBJ2-2	CASSAGSGTGELFF	TGTGCCAGCAGTGCCGGGTCGGGCACCGGGGAGCTGTTTTTT
TRBD1	TRBV6-5	TRBJ1-1	CASVPQGHTEAFF	TGTGCCAGCGTTCCACAGGGGCACACTGAAGCTTTCTTT
NA	TRBV30	TRBJ1-2	CAWSAPGLIYGYTF	TGTGCCTGGAGTGCCCCGGGACTGATCTATGGCTACACCTTC
TRBD2	TRBV7-9	TRBJ2-1	CASIQGSGSYNEQFF	TGTGCCAGCATCCAAGGCAGCGGGAGTTACAATGAGCAGTTCTTC
NA	TRBV27	TRBJ2-3	CASSLRGPSSTDTQYF	TGTGCCAGCAGTTTGAGAGGACCATCTAGCACAGATACGCAGTATTTT
TRBD1	TRBV6-5	TRBJ2-7	CASTPGQLFREQYF	TGTGCCAGCACCCCGGGACAGCTATTCCGCGAGCAGTACTTC
NA	TRBV6-5	TRBJ1-3	CASSSSWLNGNTIYF	TGTGCCAGCAGTTCCTCCTGGTTAAACGGAAACACCATATATTTT
NA	TRBV7-3	TRBJ2-2	CASSLGTSGELFF	TGTGCCAGCAGCTTAGGGACGAGCGGGGAGCTGTTTTTT
NA	TRBV10-3	TRBJ2-7	CAISESNQGLTGNEQYF	TGTGCCATCAGTGAGTCGAATCAGGGCTTAACAGGGAACGAGCAGTACTTC
NA	TRBV6-5	TRBJ1-2	CASSYFTGNYGYTF	TGTGCCAGCAGTTACTTTACAGGGAACTATGGCTACACCTTC
NA	TRBV13	TRBJ1-2	CASSLSRVDGYTF	TGTGCCAGCAGCTTAAGTAGGGTGGACGGCTACACCTTC
NA	TRBV2	TRBJ1-2	CASSEQGFNGYTF	TGTGCCAGCAGTGAGCAGGGCTTCAACGGCTACACCTTC
TRBD1	TRBV7-7	TRBJ2-5	CASSSGQGALETQYF	TGTGCTAGCAGCTCTGGACAGGGGGCCCTGGAGACCCAGTACTTC
TRBD1	TRBV7-2	TRBJ1-5	CASSPTGALNQPQHF	TGTGCCAGCAGCCCTACAGGGGCGCTCAATCAGCCCCAGCATTTT